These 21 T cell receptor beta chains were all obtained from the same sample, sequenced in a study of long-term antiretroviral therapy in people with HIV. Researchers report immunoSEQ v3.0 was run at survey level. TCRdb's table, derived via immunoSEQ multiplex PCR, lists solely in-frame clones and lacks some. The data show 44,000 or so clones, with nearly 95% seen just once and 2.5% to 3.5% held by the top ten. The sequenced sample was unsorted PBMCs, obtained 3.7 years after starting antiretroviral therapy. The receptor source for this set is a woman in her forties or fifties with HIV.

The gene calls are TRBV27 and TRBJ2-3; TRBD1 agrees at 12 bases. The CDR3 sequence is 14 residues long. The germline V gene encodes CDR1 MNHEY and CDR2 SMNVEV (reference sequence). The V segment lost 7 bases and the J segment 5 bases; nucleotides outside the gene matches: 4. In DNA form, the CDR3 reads TGTGCCAGCAAGGGACAGGGGGCGGGAGATACGCAGTATTTT. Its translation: CASKGQGAGDTQYF.

The CDR3 is CASRTGPGNQPQHF. CDR3 in DNA: TGTGCCAGCAGGACTGGGCCGGGGAATCAGCCCCAGCATTTT. The chain uses TRBV6-6 and TRBJ1-5; no definite D call. With 6 bases removed from V and 4 bases from J, the gap between germline ends came to 13 bases. Germline CDR1 reads MNHNY; CDR2 reads SVGAGI (reference sequence). CDR3 length equals 14 residues.

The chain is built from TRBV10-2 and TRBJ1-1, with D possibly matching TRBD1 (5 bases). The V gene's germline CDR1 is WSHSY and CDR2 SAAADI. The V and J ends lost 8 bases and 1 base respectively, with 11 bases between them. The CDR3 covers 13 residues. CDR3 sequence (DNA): TGCGCCAGCTCGGGACTGGCGAACACTGAAGCTTTCTTT. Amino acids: CASSGLANTEAFF.

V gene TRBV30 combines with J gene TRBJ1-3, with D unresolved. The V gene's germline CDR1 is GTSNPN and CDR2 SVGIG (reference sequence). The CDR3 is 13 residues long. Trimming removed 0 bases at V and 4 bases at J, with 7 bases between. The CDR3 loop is CAWSVSTGNTIYF. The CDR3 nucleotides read TGTGCCTGGAGTGTATCCACGGGAAACACCATATATTTT. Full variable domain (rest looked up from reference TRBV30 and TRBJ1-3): SQTIHQWPATLVQPVGSPLSLECTVEGTSNPNLYWYRQAAGRGLQLLFYSVGIGQISSEVPQNLSASRPQDRQFILSSKKLLLSDSGFYLCAWSVSTGNTIYFGEGSWLTVV.

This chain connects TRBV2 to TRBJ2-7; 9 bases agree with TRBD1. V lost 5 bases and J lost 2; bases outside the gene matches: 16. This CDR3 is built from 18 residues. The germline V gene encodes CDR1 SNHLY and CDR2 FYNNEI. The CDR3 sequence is CASSPSGTGPVITYEQYF. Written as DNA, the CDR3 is TGTGCCAGCAGTCCAAGCGGGACAGGGCCCGTTATAACCTACGAGCAGTACTTC.

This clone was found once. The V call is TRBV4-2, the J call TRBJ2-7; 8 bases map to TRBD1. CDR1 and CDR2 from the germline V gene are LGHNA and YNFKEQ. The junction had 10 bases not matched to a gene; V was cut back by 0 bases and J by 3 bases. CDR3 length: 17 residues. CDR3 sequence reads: CASSQERRTGPGYEQYF. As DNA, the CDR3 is TGTGCCAGCAGCCAAGAACGAAGGACAGGGCCGGGCTACGAGCAGTACTTC.

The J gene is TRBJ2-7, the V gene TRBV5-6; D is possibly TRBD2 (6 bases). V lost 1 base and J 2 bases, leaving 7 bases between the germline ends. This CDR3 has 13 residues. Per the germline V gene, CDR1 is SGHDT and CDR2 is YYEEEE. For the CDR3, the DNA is TGTGCCAGCAGCTTGTGGGAGGCCTACGAGCAGTACTTC. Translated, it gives CASSLWEAYEQYF.

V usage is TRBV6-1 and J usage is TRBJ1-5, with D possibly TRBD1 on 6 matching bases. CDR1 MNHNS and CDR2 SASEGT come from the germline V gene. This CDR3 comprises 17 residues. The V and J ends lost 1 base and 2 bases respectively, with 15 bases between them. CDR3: CASSEEGGGAGNQPQHF. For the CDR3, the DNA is TGTGCCAGCAGTGAAGAGGGCGGGGGGGCCGGCAATCAGCCCCAGCATTTT.

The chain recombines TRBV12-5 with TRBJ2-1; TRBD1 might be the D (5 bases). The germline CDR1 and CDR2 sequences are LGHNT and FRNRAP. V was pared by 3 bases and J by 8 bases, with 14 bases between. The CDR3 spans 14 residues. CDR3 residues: CASGFRTYDDEQFF. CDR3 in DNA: TGTGCTAGTGGTTTCAGGACATACGACGATGAGCAGTTCTTC.

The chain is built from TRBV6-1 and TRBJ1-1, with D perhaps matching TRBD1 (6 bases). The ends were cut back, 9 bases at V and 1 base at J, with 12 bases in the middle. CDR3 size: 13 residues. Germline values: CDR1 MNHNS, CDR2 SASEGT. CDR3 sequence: CASTGTTNTEAFF. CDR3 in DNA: TGTGCCAGTACCGGGACAACGAACACTGAAGCTTTCTTT.

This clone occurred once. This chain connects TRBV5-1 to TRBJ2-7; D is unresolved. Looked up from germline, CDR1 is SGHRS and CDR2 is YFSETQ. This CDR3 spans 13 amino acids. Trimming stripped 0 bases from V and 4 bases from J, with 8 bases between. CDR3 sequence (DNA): TGCGCCAGCAGCTTGGCGCCCCGTTACGAGCAGTACTTC. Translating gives CASSLAPRYEQYF.

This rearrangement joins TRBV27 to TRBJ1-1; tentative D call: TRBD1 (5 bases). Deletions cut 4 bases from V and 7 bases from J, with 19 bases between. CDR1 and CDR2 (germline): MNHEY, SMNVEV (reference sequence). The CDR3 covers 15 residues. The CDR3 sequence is CASSSLTRWGDEAFF. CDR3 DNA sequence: TGTGCCAGCAGTTCTCTAACAAGGTGGGGCGATGAAGCTTTCTTT.

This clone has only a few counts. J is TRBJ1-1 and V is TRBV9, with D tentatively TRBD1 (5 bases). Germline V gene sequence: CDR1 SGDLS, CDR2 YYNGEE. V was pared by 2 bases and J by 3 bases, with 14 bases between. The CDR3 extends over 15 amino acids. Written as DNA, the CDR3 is TGTGCCAGCAGCGTGGCGGTTGGCAGGGACACTGAAGCTTTCTTT. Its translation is CASSVAVGRDTEAFF.

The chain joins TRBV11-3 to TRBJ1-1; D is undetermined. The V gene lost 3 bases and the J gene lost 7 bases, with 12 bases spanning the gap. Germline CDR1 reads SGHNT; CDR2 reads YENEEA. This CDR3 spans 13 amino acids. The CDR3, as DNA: TGTGCCAGCAGCTTTGGAGACGGTTTTGAAGCTTTCTTT. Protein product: CASSFGDGFEAFF.

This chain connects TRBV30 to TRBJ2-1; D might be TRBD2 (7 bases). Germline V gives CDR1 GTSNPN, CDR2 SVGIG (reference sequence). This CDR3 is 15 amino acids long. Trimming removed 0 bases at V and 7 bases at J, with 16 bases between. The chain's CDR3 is CAWSVRGGAGNEQFF. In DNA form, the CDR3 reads TGTGCCTGGAGTGTACGAGGGGGGGCGGGGAATGAGCAGTTCTTC. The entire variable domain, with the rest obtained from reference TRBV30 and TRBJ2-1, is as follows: SQTIHQWPATLVQPVGSPLSLECTVEGTSNPNLYWYRQAAGRGLQLLFYSVGIGQISSEVPQNLSASRPQDRQFILSSKKLLLSDSGFYLCAWSVRGGAGNEQFFGPGTRLTVL.

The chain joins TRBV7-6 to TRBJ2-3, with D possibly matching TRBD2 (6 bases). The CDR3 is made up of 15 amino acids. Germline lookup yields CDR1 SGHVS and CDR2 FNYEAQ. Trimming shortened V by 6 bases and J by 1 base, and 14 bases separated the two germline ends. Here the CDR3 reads CASSLGWGGTDTQYF. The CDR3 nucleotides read TGTGCCAGCAGTCTGGGGTGGGGGGGCACAGATACGCAGTATTTT. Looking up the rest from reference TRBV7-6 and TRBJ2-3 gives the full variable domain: GAGVSQSPRYKVTKRGQDVALRCDPISGHVSLYWYRQALGQGPEFLTYFNYEAQQDKSGLPNDRFSAERPEGSISTLTIQRTEQRDSAMYRCASSLGWGGTDTQYFGPGTRLTVL.

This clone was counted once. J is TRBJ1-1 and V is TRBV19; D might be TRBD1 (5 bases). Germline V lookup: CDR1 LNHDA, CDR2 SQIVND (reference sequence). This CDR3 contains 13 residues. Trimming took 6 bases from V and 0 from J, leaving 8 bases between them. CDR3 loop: CASRMGVNTEAFF. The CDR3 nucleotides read TGTGCCAGTAGGATGGGGGTGAACACTGAAGCTTTCTTT.

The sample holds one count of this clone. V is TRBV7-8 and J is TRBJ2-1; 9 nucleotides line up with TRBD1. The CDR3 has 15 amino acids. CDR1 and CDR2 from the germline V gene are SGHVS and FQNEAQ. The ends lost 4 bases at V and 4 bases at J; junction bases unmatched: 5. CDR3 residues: CASSSGQGNYNEQFF. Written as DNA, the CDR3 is TGTGCCAGCAGCTCGGGACAGGGTAATTACAATGAGCAGTTCTTC. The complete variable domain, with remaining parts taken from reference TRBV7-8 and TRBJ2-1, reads GAGVSQSPRYKVAKRGQDVALRCDPISGHVSLFWYQQALGQGPEFLTYFQNEAQLDKSGLPSDRFFAERPEGSVSTLKIQRTQQEDSAVYLCASSSGQGNYNEQFFGPGTRLTVL.

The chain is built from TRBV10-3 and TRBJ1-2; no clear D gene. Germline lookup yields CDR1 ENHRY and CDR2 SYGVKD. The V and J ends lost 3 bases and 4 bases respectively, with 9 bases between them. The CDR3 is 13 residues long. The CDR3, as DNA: TGTGCCATCAGTGACCCCACGAGCTATGGCTACACCTTC. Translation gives CAISDPTSYGYTF.

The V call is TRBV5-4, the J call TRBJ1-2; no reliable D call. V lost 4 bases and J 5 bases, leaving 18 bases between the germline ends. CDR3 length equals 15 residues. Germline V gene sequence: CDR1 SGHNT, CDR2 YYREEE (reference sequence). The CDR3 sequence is CASSRLREVMYGYTF. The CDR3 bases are TGTGCCAGCAGCCGACTACGCGAGGTGATGTATGGCTACACCTTC.

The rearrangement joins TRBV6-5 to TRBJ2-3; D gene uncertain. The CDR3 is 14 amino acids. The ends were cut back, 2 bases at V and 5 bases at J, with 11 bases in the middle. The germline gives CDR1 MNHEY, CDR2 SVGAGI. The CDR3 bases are TGTGCCAGCAGTTACGCTGGCGAGGAAGATACGCAGTATTTT. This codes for CASSYAGEEDTQYF.